The rows below give T cell receptor beta chains drawn from one sample of a study of T-cell reconstitution after alpha-beta-depleted transplantation in children. TCRdb analysed the PCR reads with MiXCR anew, one entry per CDR3 protein. Of more than 60,000 distinct CDR3 sequences in the sample, about 7% were seen once. This sample comprised PBMCs from the stem cell graft donor, obtained from the stem cell graft. The receptors shown here come from a human donor who donated a stem cell graft to a child with acute lymphoblastic leukemia. The CDR3 runs from the conserved cysteine through the conserved F or W.

TRBJ2-5 TRBV7-2 CASSLVRGRETQYF
TRBJ1-1 TRBV19 CASKDRVNTEAFF
TRBJ2-7 TRBV3-1 CASSLGTSGNPSSYEQYF
TRBJ2-7 TRBV5-1 CASSLISSSYEQYF
TRBJ1-2 TRBV27 CASSFLGANYGYTF
TRBJ2-1 TRBV29-1 CSVEGSGTLNEQFF
TRBJ2-7 TRBV7-9 CASSPGPYEQYF
TRBJ2-7 TRBV28 CASRGSGGRYEQYF
TRBJ2-1 TRBV4-2 CASSQETGGNNNEQFF
TRBJ2-1 TRBV9 CASSVDGGLSYNEQFF
TRBJ2-4 TRBV7-6 CASSLADRMDIQYF
TRBJ1-1 TRBV27 CASRVWGRQNTEAFF
TRBJ1-1 TRBV7-9 CATPVPGQTEAFF
TRBJ2-2 TRBV6-5 CASSYSQFGPNTGELFF
TRBJ2-3 TRBV5-1 CASSLVPGADTDTQYF
TRBJ1-1 TRBV28 CASTYTGSNTEAFF
TRBJ1-1 TRBV10-3 CAISGVNTEAFF
TRBJ1-2 TRBV12-3/TRBV12-4 CASSPQGNYGYTF
TRBJ2-3 TRBV2 CASRRLAGGGGDTQYF
TRBJ2-3 TRBV5-1 CASSPMDLDTQYF
TRBJ2-7 TRBV12-3/TRBV12-4 CASSYLATYEQYF
TRBJ2-1 TRBV4-2 CASSQAAGRGYNEQFF